What follows are 31 T cell receptor beta chains derived from one specimen sequenced in a study of blood T cells in healthy people across ages. Together with a sample-barcoded 5' primer, a J-beta primer mix was included in a second PCR lasting about 6 to 11 cycles. TCRdb ran MiXCR on the 5' RACE reads and lists one entry per CDR3 protein. The data hold approximately 1.5 million distinct CDR3 sequences, with roughly two fifths observed a single time. The sequencing input was blood. The receptor source for this set is a woman aged 18-35 years in good health.

This clonotype occurred a few times. V is TRBV7-8 and J is TRBJ2-7, with a weak D call TRBD2 (5 bases). The CDR3 extends over 16 amino acids. V dropped 4 bases and J dropped 0 bases, with 16 bases sitting between them. CDR1 and CDR2 from the germline V gene are SGHVS and FQNEAQ. CDR3 nucleotides: TGTGCCAGCAGCTCCGAGTTTAGCGCAAGCTCCTACGAGCAGTACTTC. Translated: CASSSEFSASSYEQYF.

The rearrangement links TRBV7-2 to TRBJ2-7; perhaps TRBD2 as D (5 bases). This CDR3 contains 14 residues. V was pared by 5 bases and J by 7 bases, with 18 bases between. Germline V CDR1 and CDR2: SGHTA, FQGNSA. The CDR3 DNA sequence: TGTGCCAGCAGCCCCATTAGGGTGGGAGTTGAGCAGTACTTC. Translated: CASSPIRVGVEQYF. Drawing the rest from reference TRBV7-2 and TRBJ2-7, the complete variable domain is GAGVSQSPSNKVTEKGKDVELRCDPISGHTALYWYRQSLGQGLEFLIYFQGNSAPDKSGLPSDRFSAERTGGSVSTLTIQRTQQEDSAVYLCASSPIRVGVEQYFGPGTRLTVT.

This clonotype occurred a few times. The J gene is TRBJ2-5, the V gene TRBV3-1; 10 positions agree with TRBD2. Per the germline V gene, CDR1 is LGHDT and CDR2 is YNNKEL (reference sequence). CDR3 length equals 16 residues. Trimming removed 1 base from V and 0 bases from J; junction bases left unmatched: 2. CDR3 bases: TGTGCCAGCAGCCAAGTAGCGGGGGGTTACCAAGAGACCCAGTACTTC. Translating gives CASSQVAGGYQETQYF.

V gene TRBV29-1 combines with J gene TRBJ2-1; TRBD2 is a possible D gene (6 bases). Germline values: CDR1 SQVTM, CDR2 ANQGSEA. Deletions cut 7 bases from V and 6 bases from J, with 16 bases between. The CDR3 sequence is 13 residues long. The CDR3 region is CSGWGVGINEQFF. The CDR3 bases are TGCAGCGGCTGGGGGGTGGGAATCAATGAGCAGTTCTTC.

This chain uses TRBV12-3 or TRBV12-4 with TRBJ2-7; D is possibly TRBD2 (5 bases). The CDR3 sequence is 13 residues long. The V gene lost 7 bases and the J gene lost 6 bases, with 16 bases spanning the gap. The CDR3 is CASNHRESLEQYF. DNA of the CDR3: TGTGCCAGCAACCACCGGGAATCGCTCGAGCAGTACTTC.

The chain combines TRBV6-2 or TRBV6-3 with TRBJ2-5; 9 nucleotides line up with TRBD2. The CDR3 sequence is 15 residues long. V lost 4 bases to trimming and J lost 5 bases; unmatched junction nucleotides: 8. Looked up from germline, CDR1 is MNHEY and CDR2 is SVGEGT. CDR3 sequence reads: CASSLAGAYMETQYF. The CDR3 bases are TGTGCCAGCAGTTTAGCGGGAGCGTATATGGAGACCCAGTACTTC.

The rearrangement joins TRBV10-3 to TRBJ2-2; 10 nucleotides align to TRBD1. With V trimmed by 6 bases and J by 3 bases, 4 bases remained unmatched. The germline CDR1 and CDR2 sequences are ENHRY and SYGVKD. This CDR3 is 15 amino acids long. CDR3 nucleotide sequence: TGTGCCATCAGGGGACAGGGGCTGGACACCGGGGAGCTGTTTTTT. As protein: CAIRGQGLDTGELFF.

In DNA, the CDR3 is TGTGCCAGCAGACTAGGGGGGGTCACTGAAGCTTTCTTT. Amino acid sequence: CASRLGGVTEAFF. V usage is TRBV3-1 and J usage is TRBJ1-1; maybe TRBD1 (6 bases). Trimming took 6 bases from V and 4 from J, leaving 12 bases between them. The CDR3 consists of 13 residues. The germline CDR1 and CDR2 sequences are LGHDT and YNNKEL (reference sequence).

As regards this clonotype: A read error may produce the germline difference seen at one junction end. The chain carries TRBV27 and TRBJ1-2; D is uncertain. From germline, CDR1 is MNHEY and CDR2 SMNVEV (reference sequence). The CDR3 covers 12 residues. CDR3 sequence: CASRGGLYSYTF. The CDR3 DNA sequence: TGTGCCAGCAGGGGAGGGCTCTATAGCTACACCTTC.

V and J are TRBV7-2 and TRBJ2-5; unclear D gene. CDR1 and CDR2 (germline): SGHTA, FQGNSA. With 5 bases removed from V and 4 bases from J, the gap between germline ends came to 14 bases. The CDR3 contains 14 residues. In nucleotides, the CDR3 is TGTGCCAGCAGCCTAGTGGGGTGGGGAGAGACCCAGTACTTC. It yields the protein CASSLVGWGETQYF.

This clonotype was seen many times. The V and J genes are TRBV28 and TRBJ1-2; 9 bases are a match to TRBD1. The CDR3 extends over 14 amino acids. Germline lookup yields CDR1 MDHEN and CDR2 SYDVKM. Losses at the gene ends were 5 bases for V and 6 bases for J; bases not matched to a gene: 7. The CDR3 sequence is CASSNTGGGNGYTF. The CDR3 DNA reads as TGTGCCAGCAGTAACACAGGGGGCGGTAATGGCTACACCTTC.

This clonotype occurred a few times. V is TRBV7-8 and J is TRBJ2-7; the match to TRBD2 covers 11 bases. After removal of 2 bases from V and 5 bases from J, the junction contained 5 bases not matched to a gene. Germline loops: CDR1 SGHVS, CDR2 FQNEAQ. CDR3 length: 15 residues. As DNA, the CDR3 is TGTGCCAGCAGCTTACTAGCGGGGGGCCAGGACGAGCAGTACTTC. Its protein is CASSLLAGGQDEQYF.

V gene TRBV18 combines with J gene TRBJ2-1; TRBD1 aligns across 12 bases. The CDR3 runs 16 residues. CDR1 and CDR2 (germline): KGHSH, LQKENI. The junction had 6 bases not matched to a gene; V was cut back by 3 bases and J by 6 bases. CDR3 nucleotide sequence: TGTGCCAGCTCACCGGAGGGACAGGGGGCCAGCAATGAGCAGTTCTTC. Translation gives CASSPEGQGASNEQFF.

This clonotype has only a few counts. CDR3 DNA sequence: TGCGCCAGCAAAATCCCGGAGGGCTATGGCTACACCTTC. It is translated as CASKIPEGYGYTF. V gene TRBV4-1 combines with J gene TRBJ1-2; D is unresolved. This CDR3 is built from 13 residues. Trimming took off 7 bases at V and 4 bases at J, with 13 bases between the two ends. CDR1 MGHRA and CDR2 YSYEKL come from the germline V gene.

The J gene is TRBJ2-1, the V gene TRBV24-1; D possibly corresponds to TRBD1 (5 bases). This CDR3 spans 16 amino acids. V shed 4 bases and J shed 0 bases, with 12 bases lying between them. Germline V CDR1 and CDR2: KGHDR, SFDVKD. This CDR3 is CATSETTAPSYNEQFF. CDR3 in DNA: TGTGCCACCAGTGAGACGACAGCCCCCTCCTACAATGAGCAGTTCTTC.

This clonotype has a handful of counts. The chain uses TRBV6-6 and TRBJ2-3, with a weak D call TRBD2 (5 bases). This CDR3 comprises 12 residues. V was trimmed by 1 base and J by 7 bases, leaving 6 bases between them. The V gene's germline CDR1 is MNHNY and CDR2 SVGAGI (reference sequence). CDR3 nucleotide sequence: TGTGCCAGCAGTTACTTAGCGTATACGCAGTATTTT. Translated: CASSYLAYTQYF.

This clonotype was observed a few times. The gene calls are TRBV20-1 and TRBJ1-2, with D uncertain. The germline V gene has CDR1 DFQATT and CDR2 SNEGSKA (reference sequence). This CDR3 is 16 amino acids long. The CDR3 DNA is TGCAGCCCTAGATTAGTGGACCCCCGGGCCGGCTATGGCTACACCTTC. This encodes CSPRLVDPRAGYGYTF.

This clonotype was observed a handful of times. The chain links TRBV20-1 to TRBJ2-1, with a tentative D call TRBD1 (7 bases). The J call is uncertain, as TRBJ2-7 better fits the DNA end. Germline lookup yields CDR1 DFQATT and CDR2 SNEGSKA (reference sequence). CDR3 length: 15 residues. Here the CDR3 reads CSAPQTGRPYNEQYF. CDR3 sequence (DNA): TGCAGTGCACCCCAGACAGGGAGGCCCTACAATGAGCAGTACTTC.

The chain recombines TRBV7-9 with TRBJ2-3, with D maybe TRBD2 (5 bases). Deletions cut 4 bases from V and 2 bases from J, with 13 bases between. The V gene's germline CDR1 is SEHNR and CDR2 FQNEAQ (reference sequence). The length of the CDR3 is 15 residues. CDR3 sequence (DNA): TGTGCCAGCAGCTCACCGGACGGGAACACAGATACGCAGTATTTT. It is translated as CASSSPDGNTDTQYF.

The chain combines TRBV7-8 with TRBJ1-2; a possible D gene is TRBD1 (5 bases). V lost 5 bases to trimming and J lost 8 bases, with 18 bases between them. Germline V gene data show CDR1 as SGHVS and CDR2 as FQNEAQ. The CDR3 extends over 14 amino acids. This CDR3 reads CASSAIRVSSGYTF. CDR3 DNA sequence: TGTGCCAGCAGCGCAATCAGGGTATCGTCGGGCTACACCTTC.

This clonotype was seen only a few times. The V and J genes are TRBV12-3 or TRBV12-4 and TRBJ1-2; 8 bases fit TRBD1. The CDR3 totals 16 residues. V lost 6 bases and J lost 4; bases outside the gene matches: 13. CDR3 sequence: CASRNSQGAVGYGYTF. In nucleotides, the CDR3 is TGTGCCAGCAGAAACTCTCAGGGGGCGGTTGGCTATGGCTACACCTTC.

This clonotype appeared a single time. The chain recombines TRBV7-9 with TRBJ2-7; either TRBD1 or TRBD2 may fit D (5 bases each). CDR1 SEHNR and CDR2 FQNEAQ come from the germline V gene (reference sequence). The V end was cut by 5 bases, the J end by 5 bases, with 19 bases between. The CDR3 has 15 amino acids. In DNA form, the CDR3 reads TGTGCCAGCAGCAAACCCGGACTGCTGGGGCACGAGCAGTACTTC. This encodes CASSKPGLLGHEQYF.

In this sample, this clonotype turned up a few times. The V and J genes are TRBV7-2 and TRBJ1-1; D gene unclear. This CDR3 has 15 residues. CDR1 SGHTA and CDR2 FQGNSA come from the germline V gene. The germline V and J ends were trimmed by 6 bases and 2 bases, with 16 bases remaining between them. DNA of the CDR3: TGTGCCAGCAGTGCTTGGGTGTCAGGAAACACTGAAGCTTTCTTT. Translation gives CASSAWVSGNTEAFF.

This clonotype appeared a few times. This chain connects TRBV14 to TRBJ1-3; no clear D. V lost 1 base to trimming and J lost 0 bases, with 4 bases between them. CDR1 SGHDN and CDR2 FVKESK come from the germline V gene. CDR3 length equals 14 residues. The CDR3 reads CASSQAYSGNTIYF. The DNA for the CDR3 is TGTGCCAGCAGCCAAGCCTACTCTGGAAACACCATATATTTT.

V is TRBV20-1 and J is TRBJ2-5; D ambiguous. The CDR3 length is 13 residues. V lost 1 base, J lost 1 base, and 7 bases lay in between. In germline, CDR1 is DFQATT, CDR2 SNEGSKA (reference sequence). CDR3 sequence reads: CSARVASQETQYF. In DNA, the CDR3 is TGCAGTGCTAGAGTGGCCAGCCAAGAGACCCAGTACTTC.

In its sample, this clonotype was seen once. A read error may produce the germline difference seen at one junction end. This rearrangement joins TRBV5-6 to TRBJ2-1; perhaps TRBD2 as D (5 bases). This CDR3 contains 15 residues. From germline, CDR1 is SGHDT and CDR2 YYEEEE. The chain's CDR3 is CASRGGSPSLNERFF. CDR3 sequence (DNA): TGTGCCAGCAGGGGCGGGTCCCCCTCTCTCAATGAGCGGTTCTTC.

This clonotype was counted a few times. This chain joins TRBV12-3 or TRBV12-4 and TRBJ1-6, with 8 bases matching TRBD1. The CDR3 covers 13 residues. V was pared by 6 bases and J by 9 bases, with 4 bases of the junction left unmatched. Here the CDR3 DNA reads TGTGCCAGCAGAGGACAGGGTTTTTCACCCCTCCACTTT. Its protein is CASRGQGFSPLHF.

The V call is TRBV7-2, the J call TRBJ1-2; 9 bases line up with TRBD1. The germline CDR1 and CDR2 sequences are SGHTA and FQGNSA. The trim removed 5 bases at V and 1 base at J, leaving 5 bases unmatched. The CDR3 consists of 15 residues. The CDR3 region has the DNA TGTGCCAGCAGCCGCGGACAGGGGATTAACTATGGCTACACCTTC. Amino acids: CASSRGQGINYGYTF.

This rearrangement joins TRBV29-1 to TRBJ2-5; 13 bases agree with TRBD2. With V trimmed by 2 bases and J by 2 bases, 2 bases remained unmatched. CDR1 is SQVTM, CDR2 ANQGSEA, per germline. The CDR3 runs to 15 residues. CDR3 residues: CSVERTSGGQETQYF. In nucleotides, the CDR3 is TGCAGCGTTGAACGGACTAGCGGGGGACAAGAGACCCAGTACTTC.

Concerning this clonotype: Its ends do not fully match the called genes, so a read error is possible. The V call is TRBV4-1, the J call TRBJ2-1; D call uncertain. CDR1 is MGHRA and CDR2 is YSYEKL in the germline V gene. The CDR3 loop spans 17 amino acids. CDR3 sequence reads: CVSSQDPRKGSYNEQFF. The CDR3, as DNA: TGCGTCAGCAGCCAAGATCCGAGGAAAGGCTCCTACAATGAGCAGTTCTTC.

This CDR3 is CASSQDSPRQVSSPDTQYF. CDR3 bases: TGCGCCAGCAGCCAAGACTCCCCCCGACAGGTGTCCTCACCAGATACGCAGTATTTT. The rearrangement joins TRBV4-1 to TRBJ2-3, with a tentative D call TRBD1 (6 bases). The CDR3 runs 19 residues. V lost 0 bases to trimming and J lost 4 bases, with 23 bases between them. Germline-derived CDR1 and CDR2 are MGHRA and YSYEKL.